Listed here are 29 T cell receptor beta chains from one sample, sequenced in a study of T cells in Graves' hyperthyroidism and ophthalmopathy (dated by TCRdb to the late 2010s). Libraries were made using multiplex PCR. The listed sequencing device is Illumina HiSeq 2000. Amplification of TCR beta CDR3 regions was carried out from RNA transcripts. For the first round of RT-PCR on the TCR CDR3, the HTBI primer set was used together with the Qiagen OneStep RT-PCR kit. TCRdb trimmed the raw reads at Q25, called clones with MiXCR and kept productive beta chains. Merged by CDR3 protein, the rows form single entries marked with the most common genes and DNA. This sample lists about 480,000 distinct CDR3 sequences; around a fifth were detected once. The top ten constitute roughly 49% of the sample. The specimen was blood. Receptor source: a woman aged 70-85 years with Graves' ophthalmopathy.

This clonotype was detected many times. V usage is TRBV11-2 and J usage is TRBJ2-7; D not certain. Deletions cut 5 bases from V and 3 bases from J, with 2 bases between. The CDR3 covers 10 residues. Germline loops: CDR1 SGHAT, CDR2 FQNNGV. Here the CDR3 reads CASSIYEQYF. The DNA of the CDR3 is TGTGCCAGCAGCATCTACGAGCAGTACTTC.

This clonotype was seen many times. The rearrangement links TRBV28 to TRBJ2-7; D assignment may be TRBD1 or TRBD2 (5 bases each). Trimming shortened V by 2 bases and J by 3 bases, and 11 bases separated the two germline ends. The germline V gene encodes CDR1 MDHEN and CDR2 SYDVKM. The CDR3 contains 14 residues. The CDR3 DNA is TGTGCCAGCAGTTTACCGCAGGGAGTCTACGAGCAGTACTTC. Its translation is CASSLPQGVYEQYF.

The genes are TRBV30 and TRBJ1-2; a weak D match, TRBD1 (5 bases). This CDR3 comprises 16 residues. The germline V gene encodes CDR1 GTSNPN and CDR2 SVGIG (reference sequence). V lost 4 bases, J lost 8 bases, and 26 bases lay in between. Here the CDR3 DNA reads TGTGCCTGGACTATCAGCTCGGGGCCTTCGCTGGGGGGCTACACCTTC. Protein: CAWTISSGPSLGGYTF. Using reference TRBV30 and TRBJ1-2 for the parts outside the CDR3, the full variable domain is SQTIHQWPATLVQPVGSPLSLECTVEGTSNPNLYWYRQAAGRGLQLLFYSVGIGQISSEVPQNLSASRPQDRQFILSSKKLLLSDSGFYLCAWTISSGPSLGGYTFGSGTRLTVV.

This clonotype was counted only a few times. The CDR3 spells CAWSVKGNSNQPQHF. CDR3 in DNA: TGTGCCTGGAGTGTAAAGGGAAATAGCAATCAGCCCCAGCATTTT. This rearrangement joins TRBV30 to TRBJ1-5; no reliable D call. Germline values: CDR1 GTSNPN, CDR2 SVGIG (reference sequence). The CDR3 runs to 15 residues. The V gene lost 0 bases and the J gene lost 0 bases, with 9 bases spanning the gap.

A few counts support this clonotype. The rearrangement joins TRBV6-5 to TRBJ2-3; tentative D call: TRBD2 (6 bases). This CDR3 comprises 15 residues. Germline V lookup: CDR1 MNHEY, CDR2 SVGAGI. Trimming removed 2 bases from V and 2 bases from J, with 11 bases in between. The CDR3 nucleotides read TGTGCCAGCAGTTACAGGAGGGGCCTCACAGATACGCAGTATTTT. Translated: CASSYRRGLTDTQYF.

The V call is TRBV6-2 or TRBV6-3, the J call TRBJ2-7; 8 nucleotides align to TRBD1. The trim removed 1 base at V and 6 bases at J, leaving 5 bases unmatched. Looked up from germline, CDR1 is MNHEY and CDR2 is SVGEGT. There are 14 residues in the CDR3. CDR3 protein: CASSYLGQAGEQYF. The DNA for the CDR3 is TGTGCCAGCAGTTACTTGGGACAGGCTGGCGAGCAGTACTTC.

This clonotype has a handful of counts. The chain employs TRBV12-3 or TRBV12-4 and TRBJ1-5; possibly TRBD1 for D (5 bases). The CDR3 spans 13 residues. Trimming took 5 bases from V and 5 from J, leaving 10 bases between them. DNA of the CDR3: TGTGCCAGCAGTCTACAGGTATATCAGCCCCAGCATTTT. Translating it yields CASSLQVYQPQHF.

The rearrangement joins TRBV29-1 to TRBJ2-6, with 11 nucleotides matching TRBD1. In germline, CDR1 is SQVTM, CDR2 ANQGSEA. Trimming took 5 bases from V and 2 from J; bases not matched to a gene: 8. The CDR3 length is 17 residues. The CDR3 nucleotides are TGCAGCGTTAGGACAGGGGGCGTTGGAGCTGGGGCCAACGTCCTGACTTTC. Translated: CSVRTGGVGAGANVLTF.

Turning to this clonotype: This could be a read error, since a much larger clone is one nucleotide away. The chain links TRBV20-1 to TRBJ2-7; TRBD2 is a possible D gene (5 bases). Germline V gene lookup returns CDR1 DFQATT and CDR2 SNEGSKA (reference sequence). There are 13 residues in the CDR3. The chain's CDR3 is CSTSIISRREQYF. CDR3 coding DNA: TGCAGTACTAGTATAATAAGTAGGCGCGAGCAGTACTTC.

This clonotype was seen once. The J gene is TRBJ2-7, the V gene TRBV28; D may correspond to TRBD1 or TRBD2 (6 bases each). Trimming removed 3 bases from V and 6 bases from J, with 12 bases in between. CDR1 MDHEN and CDR2 SYDVKM come from the germline V gene. The CDR3 totals 13 residues. CDR3: CASSLPGAGEQYF. CDR3 sequence (DNA): TGTGCCAGCAGTTTGCCGGGGGCCGGCGAGCAGTACTTC. Variable domain in full (rest from reference TRBV28 and TRBJ2-7): DVKVTQSSRYLVKRTGEKVFLECVQDMDHENMFWYRQDPGLGLRLIYFSYDVKMKEKGDIPEGYSVSREKKERFSLILESASTNQTSMYLCASSLPGAGEQYFGPGTRLTVT.

This clonotype has only a few counts. The chain couples TRBV6-2 or TRBV6-3 to TRBJ2-7, with 7 bases fitting TRBD2. The CDR3 totals 13 residues. V lost 4 bases and J lost 6; bases outside the gene matches: 6. Germline loops: CDR1 MNHEY, CDR2 SVGEGT. The CDR3 region has the DNA TGTGCCAGCAGTTGGGGGAGGGCCGTCGAGCAGTACTTC. Translating gives CASSWGRAVEQYF.

The V and J genes are TRBV12-3 or TRBV12-4 and TRBJ2-1; D possibly corresponds to TRBD2 (6 bases). V lost 3 bases and J 2 bases, leaving 11 bases between the germline ends. CDR3 length: 15 amino acids. In DNA form, the CDR3 reads TGTGCCAGCAGTTTGGGTAGCGGCCCCTACAATGAGCAGTTCTTC. As protein: CASSLGSGPYNEQFF.

The J gene is TRBJ2-5, the V gene TRBV7-9, with D possibly being TRBD1 (7 bases). The CDR3 is 16 residues long. V was clipped by 5 bases and J by 7 bases, with 23 bases between them. Looked up from germline, CDR1 is SEHNR and CDR2 is FQNEAQ (reference sequence). Here the CDR3 DNA reads TGTGCCAGCAGCCCAGTCGGAGGGGGCCACGGGGGGACCCAGTACTTC. Translation gives CASSPVGGGHGGTQYF.

This clonotype has at least ten counts. V usage is TRBV20-1 and J usage is TRBJ1-2, with 9 bases fitting TRBD1. Trimming removed 6 bases from V and 6 bases from J; junction bases left unmatched: 5. Germline lookup yields CDR1 DFQATT and CDR2 SNEGSKA (reference sequence). CDR3 length equals 12 residues. CDR3 sequence reads: CSADRGKDGYTF. The CDR3 DNA sequence: TGCAGTGCCGACAGGGGGAAGGATGGCTACACCTTC.

The CDR3 here is CASSIQGGMNTEAFF. The DNA for the CDR3 is TGTGCCAGTAGTATCCAGGGGGGAATGAACACTGAAGCTTTCTTT. This chain uses TRBV19 with TRBJ1-1, with 7 bases identical to TRBD1. Unmatched junction bases numbered 4, after V lost 3 bases and J lost 0 bases. The CDR3 extends over 15 amino acids. Germline V gene data show CDR1 as LNHDA and CDR2 as SQIVND (reference sequence).

The sample holds many counts of this clonotype. The chain joins TRBV12-3 or TRBV12-4 to TRBJ2-2; D is uncertain. Deletions cut 1 base from V and 5 bases from J, with 5 bases between. The CDR3 length is 13 residues. Here the CDR3 reads CASSLGITGELFF. The CDR3 region has the DNA TGTGCCAGCAGTTTAGGCATAACCGGGGAGCTGTTTTTT.

This chain connects TRBV19 to TRBJ2-2; D is perhaps TRBD2 (6 bases). V was trimmed by 4 bases and J by 3 bases, leaving 12 bases between them. Germline assignment: CDR1 LNHDA and CDR2 SQIVND (reference sequence). This CDR3 comprises 15 residues. Here the CDR3 DNA reads TGTGCCAGTAGTAAGGGACTGGTGGACACCGGGGAGCTGTTTTTT. It translates to CASSKGLVDTGELFF.

This chain connects TRBV7-2 to TRBJ2-7; D call uncertain. Trimming shortened V by 3 bases and J by 2 bases, and 14 bases separated the two germline ends. The germline gives CDR1 SGHTA, CDR2 FQGNSA. The CDR3 has 15 residues. The CDR3 coding sequence is TGTGCCAGCAGCTTCCCCCCGGCGTCAGCCTACGAGCAGTACTTC. It encodes CASSFPPASAYEQYF.

The J gene is TRBJ2-1, the V gene TRBV7-2; 9 positions match TRBD2. V lost 4 bases to trimming and J lost 2 bases; unmatched junction nucleotides: 6. This CDR3 contains 16 residues. Germline values: CDR1 SGHTA, CDR2 FQGNSA. CDR3: CASSYLAGNPYNEQFF. The CDR3 region has the DNA TGTGCCAGCAGCTACCTAGCGGGAAATCCCTACAATGAGCAGTTCTTC. Full variable domain (outside the CDR3, taken from reference TRBV7-2 and TRBJ2-1): GAGVSQSPSNKVTEKGKDVELRCDPISGHTALYWYRQSLGQGLEFLIYFQGNSAPDKSGLPSDRFSAERTGGSVSTLTIQRTQQEDSAVYLCASSYLAGNPYNEQFFGPGTRLTVL.

This clonotype has a handful of counts. The rearrangement uses TRBV9 and TRBJ2-3, with 9 positions matching TRBD1. V dropped 3 bases and J dropped 3; count of bases not matched to a gene: 5. The germline V gene encodes CDR1 SGDLS and CDR2 YYNGEE. This CDR3 is built from 15 residues. CDR3: CASSDRTGATDTQYF. The CDR3 nucleotides are TGTGCCAGCAGCGACAGGACAGGGGCAACAGATACGCAGTATTTT.

In its sample, this clonotype was seen a few times. The rearrangement links TRBV6-7 to TRBJ1-6; the D gene is possibly TRBD1 (5 bases). TRBV6-7 is marked as an open reading frame, function uncertain. The V end was cut by 2 bases, the J end by 8 bases, with 13 bases between. The length of the CDR3 is 15 residues. The DNA for the CDR3 is TGTGCCAGCAGTTACCGTCGGAGGGGATATTCACCCCTCCACTTT. Its protein is CASSYRRRGYSPLHF.

In this sample, this clonotype turned up many times. V gene TRBV28 combines with J gene TRBJ1-2; no reliable D call. Germline V gene sequence: CDR1 MDHEN, CDR2 SYDVKM. This CDR3 is built from 17 residues. The V and J ends lost 2 bases and 13 bases respectively, with 29 bases between them. This CDR3 is CASSLRDTLRIKGIFTF. In DNA, the CDR3 is TGTGCCAGCAGTTTACGGGATACCTTAAGAATTAAGGGTATCTTCACCTTC.

The chain carries TRBV28 and TRBJ2-4, with TRBD1 matching 8 bases. The CDR3 spans 15 residues. Germline CDR1 MDHEN, CDR2 SYDVKM. V lost 5 bases and J lost 6; bases outside the gene matches: 9. In DNA form, the CDR3 reads TGTGCCAGCAGTCCGACAGGGGATATGGGAAACATTCAGTACTTC. Translating gives CASSPTGDMGNIQYF.

This clonotype was counted once. This chain uses TRBV28 with TRBJ2-3; 8 bases agree with TRBD1. V lost 9 bases and J lost 2; bases outside the gene matches: 7. CDR1 MDHEN and CDR2 SYDVKM come from the germline V gene. CDR3 length: 14 residues. Written as DNA, the CDR3 is TGTGCCAGTTGTCGGACAGGGTCCACAGATACGCAGTATTTT. Protein product: CASCRTGSTDTQYF.

This clonotype came up many times. CDR3 protein: CASSPGTPAYEQYF. CDR3 sequence (DNA): TGTGCCAGCAGTCCGGGGACTCCAGCCTACGAGCAGTACTTC. The chain couples TRBV28 to TRBJ2-7, with a weak D call TRBD2 (6 bases). This CDR3 has 14 residues. Germline V gene lookup returns CDR1 MDHEN and CDR2 SYDVKM. The ends were cut back, 5 bases at V and 2 bases at J, with 13 bases in the middle.

Only a few counts were recorded for this clonotype. The chain has TRBV9 and TRBJ1-1; D uncertain. Trimming pared 3 bases from V and 3 bases from J, leaving 9 bases between. Germline CDR1 is SGDLS and CDR2 is YYNGEE. CDR3 length equals 13 residues. The CDR3 sequence is CASSATPDTEAFF. DNA of the CDR3: TGTGCCAGCAGCGCAACCCCGGACACTGAAGCTTTCTTT.

V is TRBV20-1 and J is TRBJ2-7; TRBD2 agrees at 12 bases. Germline V CDR1 and CDR2: DFQATT, SNEGSKA (reference sequence). J lost 3 bases, V lost 0 bases, and 6 bases had no gene match. The CDR3 is made up of 16 amino acids. The CDR3 nucleotides are TGCAGTGCTAGAGATCTTATGACTAGCGGGAGCTACGAGCAGTACTTC. Amino acids: CSARDLMTSGSYEQYF.

This clonotype has just a few counts. This chain links TRBV20-1 with TRBJ2-3, with 11 bases fitting TRBD2. V lost 5 bases, J lost 6 bases, and 10 bases stayed unmatched. In germline, CDR1 is DFQATT, CDR2 SNEGSKA (reference sequence). The CDR3 has 15 residues. CDR3 sequence: CSAGDSGRAGDTQYF. DNA for the CDR3: TGCAGTGCTGGCGATAGCGGGAGGGCCGGGGATACGCAGTATTTT.

In its sample, this clonotype was seen a few times. This chain uses TRBV28 with TRBJ2-7; 8 bases line up with TRBD1. Germline V gene lookup returns CDR1 MDHEN and CDR2 SYDVKM. The CDR3 runs 15 residues. Trimming at V came to 6 bases and at J to 2 bases, leaving 9 bases not matched to a gene. DNA for the CDR3: TGTGCCAGCAGCCGAGGGCAGGGGGCTGCCTACGAGCAGTACTTC. This codes for CASSRGQGAAYEQYF.